This T cell receptor beta chain was retrieved from a study of regulatory T cells in long-lasting Graves disease. Time point indicated: persistent/refractory GD, antithyroid drugs over 5 years with positive TRAb. After RNA was extracted from PBMCs, the TCR library was made from it. The patients were drawn from one endocrinology department in Xi'an, China. In germline, CDR1 is GTSNPN, CDR2 SVGIG (reference sequence). V shed 4 bases, J shed 3 bases, and the junction held 1 base outside the gene matches. The CDR3 has 12 residues. This clonotype turned up a few times. Building the TCR beta libraries relied on iRepertoire HTBI primers, and CDR3 regions underwent Arm-PCR. TCRdb used MiXCR to reprocess the multiplex PCR reads, holding one entry per CDR3 protein. This sample has approximately 440,000 distinct CDR3 sequences, with 23% found just once.

The rearrangement links TRBV30 to TRBJ2-3, with 7 bases fitting TRBD1. The starting material was peripheral blood mononuclear cells (PBMCs), obtained when the disease was refractory, from a patient treated with antithyroid drugs. The sequence was obtained from a female donor with Graves disease. CDR3 protein: CAWKQGTDTQYF. The CDR3 bases are TGTGCCTGGAAACAGGGGACAGATACGCAGTATTTT.